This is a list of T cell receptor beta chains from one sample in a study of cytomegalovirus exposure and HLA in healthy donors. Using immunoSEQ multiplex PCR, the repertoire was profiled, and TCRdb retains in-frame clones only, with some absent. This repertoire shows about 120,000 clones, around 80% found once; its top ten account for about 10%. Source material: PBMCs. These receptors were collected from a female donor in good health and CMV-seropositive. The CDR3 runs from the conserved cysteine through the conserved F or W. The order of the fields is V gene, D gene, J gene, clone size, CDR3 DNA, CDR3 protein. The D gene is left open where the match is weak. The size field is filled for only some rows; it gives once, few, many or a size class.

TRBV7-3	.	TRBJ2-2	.	TGTGCCAGCAGCCCCCAGGGGCAGGCCGGGGAGCTGTTTTTT	CASSPQGQAGELFF
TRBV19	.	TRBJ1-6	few	TGTGCCAGTAGTATAGGGAATTTTCGGGATTCACCCCTCCACTTT	CASSIGNFRDSPLHF
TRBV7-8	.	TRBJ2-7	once	TGTGCCAGCAGCCCCGCCCAGGCAGGCTACGAGCAGTACTTC	CASSPAQAGYEQYF
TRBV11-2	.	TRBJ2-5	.	TGTGCCAGCAGTTCGGTAATAGCAAGGTCGGAGACCCAGTACTTC	CASSSVIARSETQYF
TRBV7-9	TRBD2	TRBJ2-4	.	TGTGCCAGCAGCCCCGGGACTAGCGGGGGGCCCTATCAGTACTTC	CASSPGTSGGPYQYF
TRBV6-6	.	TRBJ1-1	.	TGTGCCAGCAGTCCCCCTCTAGGCACTGAAGCTTTCTTT	CASSPPLGTEAFF
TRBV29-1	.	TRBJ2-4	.	TGCAGCGTTGAAGGAGGAGGTCTAAACATTCAGTACTTC	CSVEGGGLNIQYF
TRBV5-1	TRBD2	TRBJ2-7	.	TGCGCCAGCAGCGCTTCCCCGGGACTAGTGCTCTACGAGCAGTACTTC	CASSASPGLVLYEQYF
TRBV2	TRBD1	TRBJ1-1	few	TGTGCCAGCAGTTACCTCAGGGGGCGAGAAGCTTTCTTT	CASSYLRGREAFF
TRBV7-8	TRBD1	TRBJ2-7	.	TGTGCCAGCAGATCCGGGACAGGGGGCAACGAGCAGTACTTC	CASRSGTGGNEQYF
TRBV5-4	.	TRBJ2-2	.	TGTGCCAGCAGCTTCAGTTCCGCGAACACCGGGGAGCTGTTTTTT	CASSFSSANTGELFF
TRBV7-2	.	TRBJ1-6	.	TGTGCCATCTCGCTAGGGACACCGAATAATTCCCCCCTCCACTTT	CAISLGTPNNSPLHF
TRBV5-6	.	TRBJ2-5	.	TGTGCCAGCAGCTTCACAAACGAAGAGACCCAGTACTTC	CASSFTNEETQYF
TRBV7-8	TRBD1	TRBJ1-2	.	TGTGCCAGCAGCTTCAACAGGGGAACCTTTGAGGAGGGCTACACCTTC	CASSFNRGTFEEGYTF
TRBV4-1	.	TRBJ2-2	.	TGCGCCAGCAGCGGTATAGGGGGATCCACCGGGGAGCTGTTTTTT	CASSGIGGSTGELFF
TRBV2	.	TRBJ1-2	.	TGTGCCAGCAGTGCCGGCGGGTATGGCTACACCTTC	CASSAGGYGYTF
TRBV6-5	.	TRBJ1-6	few	TGTGCCAGCAGTTACTTGACAGCAGGATTGAGTTCACCCCTCCACTTT	CASSYLTAGLSSPLHF
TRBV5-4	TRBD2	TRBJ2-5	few	TGTGCCAGCAGCCGAGCGGGGGGCCAACAAGAGACCCAGTACTTC	CASSRAGGQQETQYF
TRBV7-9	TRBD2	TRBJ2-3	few	TGTTCCAGCAGCCGGGGGGCAGATACGCAGTATTTT	CSSSRGADTQYF
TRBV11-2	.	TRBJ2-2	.	TGTGCCAGCAGCTCCAGGGTCCCGAACACCGGGGAGCTGTTTTTT	CASSSRVPNTGELFF
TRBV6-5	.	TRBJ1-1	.	TGTGCCAGCAGTTACGGGACATCCAACACTGAAGCTTTCTTT	CASSYGTSNTEAFF
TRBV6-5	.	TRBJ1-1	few	TGTGCCAGCGAGGGGAACACTGAAGCTTTCTTT	CASEGNTEAFF
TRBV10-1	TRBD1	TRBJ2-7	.	TGCGCCAGCAGCAGACAGGGGGCCTACGAGCAGTACTTC	CASSRQGAYEQYF
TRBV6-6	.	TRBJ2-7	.	TGTGCCAGCAGTCCGGGCGGGATTATCTCCTACGAGCAGTACTTC	CASSPGGIISYEQYF
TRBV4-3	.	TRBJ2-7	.	TGCGCCAGCAGCCAGGTGACTGAGAACTACGAGCAGTACTTC	CASSQVTENYEQYF
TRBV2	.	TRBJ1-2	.	TGTGCCAGCAGTGTGGGACATCCATCTAACTATGGCTACACCTTC	CASSVGHPSNYGYTF
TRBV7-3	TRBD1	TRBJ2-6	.	TGTGCCAGCAGCCTAACTACAGGGGCAGGGGCCAACGTCCTGACTTTC	CASSLTTGAGANVLTF
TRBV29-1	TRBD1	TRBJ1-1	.	TGCAGCGTTCTACAGGGGGAATGGACTGAAGCTTTCTTT	CSVLQGEWTEAFF
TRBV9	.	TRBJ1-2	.	TGTGCCAGCAGCGTAGAGGAAGGCACGACAACTAACTATGGCTACACCTTC	CASSVEEGTTTNYGYTF
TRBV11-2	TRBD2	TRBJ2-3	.	TGTGCCAGCAGCTTTACGAGCGGGGGCCGCGATACGCAGTATTTT	CASSFTSGGRDTQYF
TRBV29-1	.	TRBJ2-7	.	TGCAGCGTTGGCGGGACAGCCTTCGAGCAGTACTTC	CSVGGTAFEQYF
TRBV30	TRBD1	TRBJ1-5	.	TGTGCCTGTTGTGGAGCAGGGGGCCTCAATCAGCCCCAGCATTTT	CACCGAGGLNQPQHF
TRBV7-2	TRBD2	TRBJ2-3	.	TGTGCCAGCAGCCTCCGACTAGCGGGGATCACAGATACGCAGTATTTT	CASSLRLAGITDTQYF